The source of this T cell receptor (beta chain) is a study of blood T cell repertoires in COVID-19. TCRdb's copy holds only in-frame clones and misses some; the assay was immunoSEQ multiplex PCR. Of approximately 230,000 clones in the sample, around 90% are singletons; the top ten hold over 1.1%. Looked up from germline, CDR1 is SGHAT and CDR2 is FQNNGV. After removal of 9 bases from V and 7 bases from J, the junction contained 5 bases not matched to a gene. The CDR3 consists of 12 residues. The TCR comes from a man older than 75 with acute or convalescent COVID-19. The V call is TRBV11-2, the J call TRBJ2-7, with 11 bases lining up with TRBD1. The source material was peripheral blood. CDR3 loop: CASGQGAKEQYF. The CDR3 DNA is TGTGCCAGTGGACAGGGGGCTAAAGAGCAGTACTTC.